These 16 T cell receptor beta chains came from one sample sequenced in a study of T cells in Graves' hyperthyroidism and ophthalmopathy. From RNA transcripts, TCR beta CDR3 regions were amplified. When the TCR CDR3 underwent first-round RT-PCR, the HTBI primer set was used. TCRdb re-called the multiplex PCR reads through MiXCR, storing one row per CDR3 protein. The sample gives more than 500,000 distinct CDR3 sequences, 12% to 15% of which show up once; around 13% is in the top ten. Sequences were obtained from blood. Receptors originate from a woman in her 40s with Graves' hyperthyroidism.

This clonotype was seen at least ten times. CDR3 bases: TGTGCCAGCAGTACCTGGGGTGCCAAAAACATTCAGTACTTC. As protein: CASSTWGAKNIQYF. V usage is TRBV6-1 and J usage is TRBJ2-4; D ambiguous. The CDR3 covers 14 residues. Germline CDR1 MNHNS, CDR2 SASEGT. V was clipped by 5 bases and J by 1 base, with 9 bases between them.

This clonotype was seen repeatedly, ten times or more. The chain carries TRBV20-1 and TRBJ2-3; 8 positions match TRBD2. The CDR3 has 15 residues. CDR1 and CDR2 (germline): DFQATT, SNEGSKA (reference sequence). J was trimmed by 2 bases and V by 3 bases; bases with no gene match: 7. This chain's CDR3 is CSASIGRADTDTQYF. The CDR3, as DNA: TGCAGTGCTAGTATCGGGAGGGCTGACACAGATACGCAGTATTTT.

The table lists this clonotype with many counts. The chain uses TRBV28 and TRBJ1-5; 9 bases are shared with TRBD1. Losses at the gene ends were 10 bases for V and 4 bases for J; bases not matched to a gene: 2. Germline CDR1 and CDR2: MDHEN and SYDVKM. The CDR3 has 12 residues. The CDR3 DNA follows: TGTGCCATGGGGACAGGGAATCAGCCCCAGCATTTT. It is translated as CAMGTGNQPQHF.

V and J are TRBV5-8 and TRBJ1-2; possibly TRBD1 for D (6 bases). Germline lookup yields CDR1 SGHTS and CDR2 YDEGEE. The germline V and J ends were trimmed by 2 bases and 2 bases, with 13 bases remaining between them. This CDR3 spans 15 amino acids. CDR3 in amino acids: CASSLQGLGNYGYTF. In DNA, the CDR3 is TGTGCCAGCAGCTTACAGGGTTTAGGGAACTATGGCTACACCTTC.

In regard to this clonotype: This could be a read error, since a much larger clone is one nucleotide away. The CDR3 here is CSTNRDSQETQYF. The CDR3 coding sequence is TGCAGTACTAACCGGGACAGCCAAGAGACCCAGTACTTC. The V gene is TRBV20-1, the J gene TRBJ2-5; 7 bases match TRBD1. CDR1 and CDR2 (germline): DFQATT, SNEGSKA (reference sequence). The CDR3 consists of 13 residues. The V and J ends lost 8 bases and 1 base, in that order; junction bases with no gene match: 7.

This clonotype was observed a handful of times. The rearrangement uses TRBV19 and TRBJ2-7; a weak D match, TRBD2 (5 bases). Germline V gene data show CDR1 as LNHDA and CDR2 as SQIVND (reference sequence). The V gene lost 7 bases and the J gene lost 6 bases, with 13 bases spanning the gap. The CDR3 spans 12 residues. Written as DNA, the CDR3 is TGTGCCAGTACAGGAAGAGGGCGCGAGCAGTACTTC. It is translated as CASTGRGREQYF.

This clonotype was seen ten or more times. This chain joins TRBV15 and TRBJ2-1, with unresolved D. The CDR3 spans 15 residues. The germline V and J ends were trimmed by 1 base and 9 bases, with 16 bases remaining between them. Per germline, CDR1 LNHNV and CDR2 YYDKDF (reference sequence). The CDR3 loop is CATSRAPPQKAEQFF. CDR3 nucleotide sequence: TGTGCCACCAGCAGAGCTCCTCCCCAGAAGGCTGAGCAGTTCTTC. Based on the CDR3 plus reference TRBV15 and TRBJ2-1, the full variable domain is DAMVIQNPRYQVTQFGKPVTLSCSQTLNHNVMYWYQQKSSQAPKLLFHYYDKDFNNEADTPDNFQSRRPNTSFCFLDIRSPGLGDTAMYLCATSRAPPQKAEQFFGPGTRLTVL.

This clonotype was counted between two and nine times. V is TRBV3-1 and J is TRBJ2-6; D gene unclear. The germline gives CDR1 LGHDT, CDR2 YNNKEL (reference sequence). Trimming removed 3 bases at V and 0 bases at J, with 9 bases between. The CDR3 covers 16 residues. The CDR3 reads CASSHWVGSGANVLTF. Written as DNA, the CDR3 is TGTGCCAGCAGCCATTGGGTGGGCTCTGGGGCCAACGTCCTGACTTTC.

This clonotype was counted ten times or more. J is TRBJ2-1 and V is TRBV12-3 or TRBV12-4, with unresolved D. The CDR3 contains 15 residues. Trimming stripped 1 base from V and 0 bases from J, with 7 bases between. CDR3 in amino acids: CASSLDRSSYNEQFF. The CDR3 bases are TGTGCCAGCAGTTTAGACCGGAGCTCCTACAATGAGCAGTTCTTC.

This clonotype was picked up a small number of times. CDR3 amino acids: CASSEHRGSTNEQFF. The DNA for the CDR3 is TGTGCCAGCAGTGAACATCGGGGGAGCACAAATGAGCAGTTCTTC. The rearrangement links TRBV6-1 to TRBJ2-1; D is possibly TRBD2 (6 bases). Trimming took 2 bases from V and 7 from J, leaving 15 bases between them. The CDR3 is 15 residues long. The germline gives CDR1 MNHNS, CDR2 SASEGT.

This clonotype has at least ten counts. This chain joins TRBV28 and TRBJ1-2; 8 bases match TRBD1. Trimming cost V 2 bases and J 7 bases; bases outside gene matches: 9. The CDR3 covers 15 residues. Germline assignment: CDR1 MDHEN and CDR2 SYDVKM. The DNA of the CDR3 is TGTGCCAGCAGTTTAGGGGGAGCAGGGGGCGCTGGCTACACCTTC. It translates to CASSLGGAGGAGYTF.

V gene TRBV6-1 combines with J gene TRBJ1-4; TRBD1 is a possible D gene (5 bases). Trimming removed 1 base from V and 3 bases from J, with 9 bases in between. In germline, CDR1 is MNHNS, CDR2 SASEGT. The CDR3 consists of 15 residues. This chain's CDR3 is CASSEDATANEKLFF. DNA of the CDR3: TGTGCCAGCAGTGAAGATGCGACAGCTAATGAAAAACTGTTTTTT.

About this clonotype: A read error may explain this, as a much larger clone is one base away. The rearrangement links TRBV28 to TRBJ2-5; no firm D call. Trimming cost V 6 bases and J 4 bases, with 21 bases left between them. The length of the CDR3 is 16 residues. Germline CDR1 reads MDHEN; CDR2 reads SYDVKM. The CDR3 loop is CASSPRVNASGETQYF. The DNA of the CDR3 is TGTGCCAGCAGCCCCCGGGTAAACGCGAGTGGAGAGACCCAGTACTTC. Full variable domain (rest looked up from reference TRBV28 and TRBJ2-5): DVKVTQSSRYLVKRTGEKVFLECVQDMDHENMFWYRQDPGLGLRLIYFSYDVKMKEKGDIPEGYSVSREKKERFSLILESASTNQTSMYLCASSPRVNASGETQYFGPGTRLLVL.

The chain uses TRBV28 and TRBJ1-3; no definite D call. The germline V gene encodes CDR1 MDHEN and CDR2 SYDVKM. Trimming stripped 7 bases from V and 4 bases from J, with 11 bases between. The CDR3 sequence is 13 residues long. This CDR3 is CASTEGPGNTIYF. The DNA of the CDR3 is TGTGCCAGCACGGAGGGTCCCGGAAACACCATATATTTT.

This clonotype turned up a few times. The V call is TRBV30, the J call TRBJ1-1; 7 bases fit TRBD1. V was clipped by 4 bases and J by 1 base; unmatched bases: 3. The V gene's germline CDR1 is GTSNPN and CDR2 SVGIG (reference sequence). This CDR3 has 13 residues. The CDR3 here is CAWNRQGNTEAFF. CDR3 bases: TGTGCCTGGAATAGACAGGGGAACACTGAAGCTTTCTTT.

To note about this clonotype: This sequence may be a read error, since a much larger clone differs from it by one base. The CDR3 nucleotides are TGCAGTGCTAGCGAAAATCTAGCGGGAGGGCCCAATGAGCAGCTCTTC. Translated: CSASENLAGGPNEQLF. V is TRBV20-1 and J is TRBJ2-1, with 12 bases that match TRBD2. Germline V CDR1 and CDR2: DFQATT, SNEGSKA (reference sequence). The CDR3 extends over 16 amino acids.